Listed below are T cell receptor beta chains from one sample, sequenced in a study of cytomegalovirus exposure and HLA in healthy donors. The method was immunoSEQ multiplex PCR; TCRdb's version includes in-frame clones alone and lacks a portion of them. The sample carries over 100,000 clones, more than 60% recorded once. The sample taken for sequencing was PBMCs. These receptors came from a man aged 18-30 years in good health and CMV-seronegative. CDR3s include the opening cysteine and the closing phenylalanine or tryptophan. Fields, in order: clone size, V gene, J gene, D gene, CDR3 DNA, CDR3 protein. A D gene is named only where the DNA matches it firmly. Size is stated for part of the rows, as once, few or many counts, or as a class when the clone is expanded.

>once|TRBV28|TRBJ1-1|.
TGTGCCAGCACCAACCCAGGGAAGCCCTCAATGGTGAACACTGAAGCTTTCTTT
CASTNPGKPSMVNTEAFF
>.|TRBV28|TRBJ1-5|TRBD1
TGTGCCATTAAGGGACAGGGTCATCAGCCCCAGCATTTT
CAIKGQGHQPQHF
>few|TRBV9|TRBJ1-1|.
TGTGCCAGCAGTCCAGACCTGTGGGGGGGGCGCAACACTGAAGCTTTCTTT
CASSPDLWGGRNTEAFF
>.|TRBV28|TRBJ2-7|.
TGTGCCAGCAGCCCGCCGGGTCTTTGGCACGAGCAGTACTTC
CASSPPGLWHEQYF
>.|TRBV28|TRBJ2-2|TRBD1
TGTGCCAGCAGTTTTTTGGACAGGGGTGGCACCGGGGAGCTGTTTTTT
CASSFLDRGGTGELFF
>.|TRBV2|TRBJ2-3|TRBD1
TGTGCCAGCAGTTCCGACAGGGTTAAGGATACGCAGTATTTT
CASSSDRVKDTQYF
>.|TRBV11-2|TRBJ2-3|TRBD1
TGTGCCAGCAGCGTCCGGGACAGGGGGCTACAAGATACGCAGTATTTT
CASSVRDRGLQDTQYF
>.|TRBV5-3|TRBJ2-4|TRBD2
TGTGCCAGAGCCAGGGAGGGGAAATACATTCAGTACTTC
CARAREGKYIQYF
>.|TRBV27|TRBJ2-7|.
TGTGCCAGCAGTTTATCCGACTTCAGGGTTAGTGGCGAGCAGTACTTC
CASSLSDFRVSGEQYF
>.|TRBV4-2|TRBJ2-7|.
TGTGCCAGCAGCCAAGTCGGAGACAGGTACGAGCAGTACTTC
CASSQVGDRYEQYF
>few|TRBV30|TRBJ2-2|.
TGTGCCTGGAGAGTTTCGGGGAAGACCGGGGAGCTGTTTTTT
CAWRVSGKTGELFF
>.|TRBV6-1|TRBJ2-3|.
TGTGCCAGCAGTGAAGCGGGCCACAGCACAGATACGCAGTATTTT
CASSEAGHSTDTQYF
>.|TRBV9|TRBJ2-5|.
TGTGCCAGCAGCGTAGCTGGGCGGGCCCAGTACCAAGAGACCCAGTACTTC
CASSVAGRAQYQETQYF
>.|TRBV10-3|TRBJ2-3|.
TGTGCCATCACCCGAAGTGGTATGCCAGCAGATACGCAGTATTTT
CAITRSGMPADTQYF
>.|TRBV7-2|TRBJ1-5|TRBD1
TGTGCCAGCAGGGCTGACAGGGGCCAGCCCCAGCATTTT
CASRADRGQPQHF
>.|TRBV20-1|TRBJ1-2|.
TGCAGTGCTAGCGGACAAGGCGGCTACACCTTC
CSASGQGGYTF
>.|TRBV19|TRBJ2-1|.
TGTGCCAGTAGTATCAGAGCCGACTTCGACAATGAGCAGTTCTTC
CASSIRADFDNEQFF
>.|TRBV28|TRBJ1-1|.
TGTGCCAGCAGTTTTATGGCCGGGTCGGAGGAAGCTTTCTTT
CASSFMAGSEEAFF
>.|TRBV10-3|TRBJ2-5|.
TGTGCCATCAGTGAGTCGCTCGGGACACAAGAGACCCAGTACTTC
CAISESLGTQETQYF
>.|TRBV5-1|TRBJ2-3|.
TGCGCCAGCAGCTCACCTTTCGGGTCGACCGCAGATACGCAGTATTTT
CASSSPFGSTADTQYF
>.|TRBV10-1|TRBJ1-5|.
TGCGCCAGCAGTTCAGGGATTCAGCCCCAGCATTTT
CASSSGIQPQHF
>.|TRBV10-1|TRBJ2-3|.
TGCGCCAGCAGTGAGTCGCTTCAGGATACTAGCACAGATACGCAGTATTTT
CASSESLQDTSTDTQYF
>.|TRBV10-1|TRBJ1-1|TRBD1
TGCGCCAGCAAGCCAGGGGGACTGAACACTGAAGCTTTCTTT
CASKPGGLNTEAFF